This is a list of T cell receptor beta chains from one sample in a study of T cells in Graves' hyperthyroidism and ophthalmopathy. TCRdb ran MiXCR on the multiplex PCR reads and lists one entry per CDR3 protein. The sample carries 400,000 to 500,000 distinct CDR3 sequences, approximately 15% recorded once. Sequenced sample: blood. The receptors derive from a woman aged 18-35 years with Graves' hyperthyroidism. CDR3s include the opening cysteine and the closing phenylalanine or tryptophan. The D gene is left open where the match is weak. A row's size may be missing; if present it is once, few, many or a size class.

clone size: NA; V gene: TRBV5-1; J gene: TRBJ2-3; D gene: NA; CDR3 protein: CASSLEGTPGTDTQYF; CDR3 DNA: TGCGCCAGCAGCTTGGAGGGGACTCCCGGCACAGATACGCAGTATTTT
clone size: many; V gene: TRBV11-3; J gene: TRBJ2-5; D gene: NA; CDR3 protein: CASSFPGGTGSLETQYF; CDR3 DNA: TGTGCCAGCAGCTTCCCGGGGGGGACAGGCTCCCTGGAGACCCAGTACTTC
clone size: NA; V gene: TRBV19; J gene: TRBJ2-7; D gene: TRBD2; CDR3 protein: CASSIRGSLAGRTYEQYF; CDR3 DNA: TGTGCCAGTAGTATCCGGGGGTCGCTAGCGGGACGGACCTACGAGCAGTACTTC
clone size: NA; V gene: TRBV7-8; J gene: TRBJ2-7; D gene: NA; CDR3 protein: CASSPRAPGEQYF; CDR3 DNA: TGTGCCAGCAGCCCGAGGGCCCCGGGGGAGCAGTACTTC
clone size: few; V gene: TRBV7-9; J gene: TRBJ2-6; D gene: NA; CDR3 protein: CASSSPETGANVLTF; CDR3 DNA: TGTGCCAGCAGCTCACCCGAGACCGGGGCCAACGTCCTGACTTTC
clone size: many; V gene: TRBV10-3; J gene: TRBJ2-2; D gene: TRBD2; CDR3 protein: CAISEGLENTGELFF; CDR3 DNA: TGTGCCATCAGTGAGGGACTAGAGAACACCGGGGAGCTGTTTTTT
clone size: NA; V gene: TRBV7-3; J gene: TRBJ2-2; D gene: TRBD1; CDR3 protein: CASSLKANRGRSTGELFF; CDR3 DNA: TGTGCCAGCAGCTTAAAGGCCAACAGGGGGCGTAGCACCGGGGAGCTGTTTTTT
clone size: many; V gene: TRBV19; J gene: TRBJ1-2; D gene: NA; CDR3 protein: CASSMTGMANSRYGYTF; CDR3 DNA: TGTGCCAGTAGTATGACGGGTATGGCTAATTCCCGCTATGGCTACACCTTC
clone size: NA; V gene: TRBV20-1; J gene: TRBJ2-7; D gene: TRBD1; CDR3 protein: CRAGTGSYEQYF; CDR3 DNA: TGCAGAGCCGGGACAGGGTCCTACGAGCAGTACTTC
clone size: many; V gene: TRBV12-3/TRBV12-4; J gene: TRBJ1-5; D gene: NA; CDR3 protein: CASSPQGRGNQPQHF; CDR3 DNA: TGTGCCAGCAGCCCACAGGGCAGGGGCAATCAGCCCCAGCATTTT
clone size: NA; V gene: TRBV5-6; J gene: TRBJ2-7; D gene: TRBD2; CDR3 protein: CASGSGTYEQYF; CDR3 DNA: TGTGCCAGCGGCAGCGGGACCTACGAGCAGTACTTC
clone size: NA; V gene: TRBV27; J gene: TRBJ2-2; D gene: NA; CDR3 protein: CASRDPYTGELFF; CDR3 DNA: TGTGCCAGCAGGGATCCGTACACCGGGGAGCTGTTTTTT
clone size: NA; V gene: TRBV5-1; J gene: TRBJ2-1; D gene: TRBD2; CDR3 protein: CASSFRGGTYNEQFF; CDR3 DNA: TGCGCCAGCAGCTTTCGGGGGGGCACCTACAATGAGCAGTTCTTC
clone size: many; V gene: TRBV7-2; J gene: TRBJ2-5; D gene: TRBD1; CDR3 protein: CASSLRVPGQGEETQYF; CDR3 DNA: TGTGCCAGCAGCTTAAGAGTCCCGGGACAGGGAGAGGAGACCCAGTACTTC
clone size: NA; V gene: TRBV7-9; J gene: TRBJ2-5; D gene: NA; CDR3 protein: CASSTSGSAGETQYF; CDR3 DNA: TGTGCCAGCAGCACTTCCGGGTCGGCCGGAGAGACCCAGTACTTC
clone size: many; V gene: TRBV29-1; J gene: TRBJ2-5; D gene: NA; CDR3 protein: CSVDAAGRSQETQYF; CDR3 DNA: TGCAGCGTTGATGCTGCGGGACGGAGCCAAGAGACCCAGTACTTC
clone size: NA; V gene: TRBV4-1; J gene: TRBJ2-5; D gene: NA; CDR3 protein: CASSQRVAELGGTQYF; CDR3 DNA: TGCGCCAGCAGCCAGAGAGTAGCGGAGCTGGGGGGGACCCAGTACTTC
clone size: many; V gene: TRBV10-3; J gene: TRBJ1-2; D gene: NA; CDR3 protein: CAISTQDSLINYGYTF; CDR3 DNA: TGTGCCATCAGTACCCAGGACAGCCTGATCAACTATGGCTACACCTTC
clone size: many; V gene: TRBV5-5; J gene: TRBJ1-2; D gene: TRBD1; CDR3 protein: CATRTGLTNYGYTF; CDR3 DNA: TGTGCCACCCGGACAGGCCTCACTAACTATGGCTACACCTTC
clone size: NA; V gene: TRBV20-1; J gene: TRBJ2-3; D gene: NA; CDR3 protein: CSARGGVGVTDTQYF; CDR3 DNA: TGCAGTGCTAGAGGAGGGGTCGGAGTAACAGATACGCAGTATTTT
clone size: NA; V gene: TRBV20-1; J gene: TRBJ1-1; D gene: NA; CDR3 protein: CSAPRDNTEAFF; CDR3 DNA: TGCAGTGCTCCCCGGGACAACACTGAAGCTTTCTTT
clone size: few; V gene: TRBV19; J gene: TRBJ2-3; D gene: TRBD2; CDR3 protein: CGQRGEDTDTQYF; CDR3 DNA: TGTGGCCAACGGGGGGAAGACACAGATACGCAGTATTTT
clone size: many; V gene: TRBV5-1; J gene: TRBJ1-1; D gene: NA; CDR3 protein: CAMSLANTEAFF; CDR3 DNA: TGCGCCATGTCCTTGGCGAACACTGAAGCTTTCTTT
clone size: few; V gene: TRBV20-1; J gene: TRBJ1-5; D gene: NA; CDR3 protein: CSAREGTQPQHF; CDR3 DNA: TGCAGTGCTAGAGAGGGTACTCAGCCCCAGCATTTT
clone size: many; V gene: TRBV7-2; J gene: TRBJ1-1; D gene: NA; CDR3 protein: CASSFSGEGTEAFF; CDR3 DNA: TGTGCCAGCAGCTTTTCCGGAGAGGGCACTGAAGCTTTCTTT
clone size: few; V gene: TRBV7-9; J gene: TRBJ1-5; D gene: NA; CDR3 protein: CASSYGGPEPQHF; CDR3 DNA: TGTGCCAGCAGCTATGGGGGTCCGGAGCCCCAGCATTTT
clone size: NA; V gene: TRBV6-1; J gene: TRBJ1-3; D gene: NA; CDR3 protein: CASSEDDSSGNTIYF; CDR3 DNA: TGTGCCAGCAGTGAGGATGACAGCTCTGGAAACACCATATATTTT
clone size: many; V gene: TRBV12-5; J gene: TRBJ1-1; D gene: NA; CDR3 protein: CASGLASKGEVGTEAFF; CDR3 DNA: TGTGCTAGTGGTTTGGCCTCAAAGGGGGAAGTGGGCACTGAAGCTTTCTTT
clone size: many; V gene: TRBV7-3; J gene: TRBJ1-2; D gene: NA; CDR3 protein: CASSLTGGAREGGYTF; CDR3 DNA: TGTGCCAGCAGCTTAACCGGTGGAGCCAGGGAAGGAGGCTACACCTTC
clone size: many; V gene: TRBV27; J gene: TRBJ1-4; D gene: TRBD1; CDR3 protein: CASSRSRDRGEKLFF; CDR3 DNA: TGTGCCAGCAGTCGCTCCAGGGACAGGGGCGAAAAACTGTTTTTT
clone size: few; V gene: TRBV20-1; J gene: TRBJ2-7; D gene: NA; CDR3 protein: CSARDANSYEQYF; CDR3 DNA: TGCAGTGCTAGAGACGCCAACTCCTACGAGCAGTACTTC
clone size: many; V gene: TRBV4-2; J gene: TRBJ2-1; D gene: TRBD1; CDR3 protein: CASSQKDRDGEQFF; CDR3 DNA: TGTGCCAGCAGCCAAAAGGACAGGGATGGTGAGCAGTTCTTC